This T cell receptor (beta chain) came from a study of cytomegalovirus exposure and HLA in healthy donors. About the research overall: Within the Caucasian-associated ancestry cluster were around 81% of the approximately 400 genotyped donors.

Donors likely had unrecorded immune exposures despite being nominally healthy when sampled. With 60 Vbeta and 13 Jbeta primers, the PCR was carried out. The method was immunoSEQ multiplex PCR; TCRdb's version includes in-frame clones alone and lacks a portion of them. The sample has fewer than 120,000 clones, nearly 80% seen once; the top ten hold 1.3%. This clone was recorded a few times. Trimming cost V 0 bases and J 6 bases; bases outside gene matches: 14. This CDR3 region has 18 residues. Germline V CDR1 and CDR2: SGDLS, YYNGEE. Material for sequencing was PBMCs. V is TRBV9 and J is TRBJ2-7; 11 bases fit TRBD2. This clonotype originated in a young woman in good health and CMV-seronegative. This chain's CDR3 is CASSVGLAGSPVSSEQYF. CDR3 DNA sequence: TGTGCCAGCAGCGTAGGACTAGCGGGATCCCCCGTTAGTAGCGAGCAGTACTTC.